This note documents a single T cell receptor (beta chain) sequence. Its antigen remains unknown. The primer mix had 60 Vbeta and 13 Jbeta primers. Method: immunoSEQ multiplex PCR; TCRdb's copy keeps in-frame clones and lacks some. The sample includes under 150,000 clones, 82% of them seen just once. The CDR3 is 24 amino acids. V dropped 2 bases and J dropped 0 bases, with 38 bases sitting between them. The sample is drawn from a study of cytomegalovirus exposure and HLA in healthy donors. Points from the study as a whole: Reports state that TCR beta sequences accurately predicted most subjects' HLA-A and HLA-B alleles. The authors listed approximately 150 TCR beta chains as cytomegalovirus-associated.

The TCR originated in a male donor in good health and CMV-seronegative. The chain joins TRBV7-1 to TRBJ2-7, with D possibly matching TRBD2 (9 bases). TRBV7-1 is an open reading frame, and its role is uncertain. The sample consisted of PBMCs. The CDR3 DNA is TGTGCCAGCAGCTCACCCAGGACAGGGTTGCGGGAGAGAGCGGGAGGCTCCCTCTCCTACGAGCAGTACTTC. Encoded protein: CASSSPRTGLRERAGGSLSYEQYF.